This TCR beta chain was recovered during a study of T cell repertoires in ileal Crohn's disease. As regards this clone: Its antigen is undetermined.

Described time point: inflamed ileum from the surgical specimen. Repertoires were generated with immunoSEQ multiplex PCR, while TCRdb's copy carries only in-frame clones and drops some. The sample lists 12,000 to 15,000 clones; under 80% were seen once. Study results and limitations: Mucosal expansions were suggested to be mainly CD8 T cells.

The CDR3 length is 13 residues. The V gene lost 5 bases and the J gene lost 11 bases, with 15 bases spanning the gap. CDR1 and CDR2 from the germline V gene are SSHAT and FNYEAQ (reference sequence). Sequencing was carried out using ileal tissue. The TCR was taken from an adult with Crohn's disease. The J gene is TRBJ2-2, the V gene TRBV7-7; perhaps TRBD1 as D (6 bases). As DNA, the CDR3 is TGTGCCAGCAGCCCTGGGACACCGAGTGAGCTGTTTTTT. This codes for CASSPGTPSELFF.